This T cell receptor beta chain was retrieved from a study of OX40 agonist ivuxolimab in advanced cancers. Study-wide context: Patients were dosed intravenously with ivuxolimab at 0.01 to 10 mg/kg every 2 weeks. Regarding the study as a whole: Fewer expanded clones were found on average in CD4+ than in CD8+ T cells. No determination was made of the antigen specificity of the expanded peripheral T cells.

This clone was seen more than once but under ten times. Its antigen is not identified. V lost 0 bases and J 0 bases, leaving 12 bases between the germline ends. The germline V gene has CDR1 SQVTM and CDR2 ANQGSEA. This CDR3 region has 15 residues. The repertoire was sequenced with immunoSEQ multiplex PCR; TCRdb's copy has only in-frame clones and lacks some. In the table there are roughly 22,000 clones, roughly nine tenths of which are singletons. This receptor was identified in an adult with an advanced solid tumor such as melanoma, head and neck, liver or kidney cancer. The chain combines TRBV29-1 with TRBJ2-7; the D gene is possibly TRBD1 (6 bases). This sample comprised CD4+ or CD8+ T cells sorted from blood, obtained in a trial of the OX40 agonist ivuxolimab. CDR3 in amino acids: CSVEEAGQSSYEQYF. The CDR3 DNA reads TGCAGCGTTGAAGAGGCAGGACAGTCCTCCTACGAGCAGTACTTC.